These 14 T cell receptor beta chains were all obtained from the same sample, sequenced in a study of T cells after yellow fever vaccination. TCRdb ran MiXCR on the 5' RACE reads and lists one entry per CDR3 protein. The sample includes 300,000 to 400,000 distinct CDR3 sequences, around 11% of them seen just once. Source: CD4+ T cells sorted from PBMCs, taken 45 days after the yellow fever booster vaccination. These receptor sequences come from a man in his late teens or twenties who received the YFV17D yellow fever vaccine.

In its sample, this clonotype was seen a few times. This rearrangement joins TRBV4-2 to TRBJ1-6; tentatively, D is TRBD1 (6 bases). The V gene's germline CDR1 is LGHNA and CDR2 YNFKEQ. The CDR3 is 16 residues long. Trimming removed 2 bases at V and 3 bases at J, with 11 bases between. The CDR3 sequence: CASSQRGGFYNSPLHF. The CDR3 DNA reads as TGTGCCAGCAGCCAAAGGGGGGGGTTCTATAATTCACCCCTCCACTTT.

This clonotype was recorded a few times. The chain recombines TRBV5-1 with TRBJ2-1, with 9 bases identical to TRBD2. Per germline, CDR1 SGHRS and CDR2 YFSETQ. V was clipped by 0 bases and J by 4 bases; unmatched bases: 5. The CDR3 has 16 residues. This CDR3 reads CASSLAGGGAYNEQFF. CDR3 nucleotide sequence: TGCGCCAGCAGCTTGGCGGGCGGGGGGGCGTACAATGAGCAGTTCTTC.

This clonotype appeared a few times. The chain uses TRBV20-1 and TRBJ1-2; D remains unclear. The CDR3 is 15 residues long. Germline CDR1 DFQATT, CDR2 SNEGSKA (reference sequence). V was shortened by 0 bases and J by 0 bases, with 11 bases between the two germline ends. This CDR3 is CSARDLKVANYGYTF. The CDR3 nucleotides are TGCAGTGCTAGAGATTTAAAGGTAGCTAACTATGGCTACACCTTC.

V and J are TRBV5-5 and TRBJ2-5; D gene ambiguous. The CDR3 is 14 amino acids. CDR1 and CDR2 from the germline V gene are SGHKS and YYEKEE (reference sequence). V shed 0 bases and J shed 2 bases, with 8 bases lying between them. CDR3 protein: CASSLAHDQETQYF. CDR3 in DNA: TGTGCCAGCAGCTTGGCGCACGATCAAGAGACCCAGTACTTC.

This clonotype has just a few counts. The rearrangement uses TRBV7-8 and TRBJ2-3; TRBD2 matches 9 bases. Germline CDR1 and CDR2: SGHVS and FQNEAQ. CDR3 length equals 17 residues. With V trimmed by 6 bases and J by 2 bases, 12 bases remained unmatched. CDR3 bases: TGTGCCAGCAGGTCAACCTCTAGCGGGGAAATCACAGATACGCAGTATTTT. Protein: CASRSTSSGEITDTQYF.

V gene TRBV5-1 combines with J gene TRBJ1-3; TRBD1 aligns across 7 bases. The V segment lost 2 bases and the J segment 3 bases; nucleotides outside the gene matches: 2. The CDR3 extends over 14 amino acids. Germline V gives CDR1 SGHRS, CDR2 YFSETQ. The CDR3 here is CASSFGQVGNTIYF. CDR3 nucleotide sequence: TGCGCCAGCAGCTTCGGACAGGTTGGAAACACCATATATTTT.

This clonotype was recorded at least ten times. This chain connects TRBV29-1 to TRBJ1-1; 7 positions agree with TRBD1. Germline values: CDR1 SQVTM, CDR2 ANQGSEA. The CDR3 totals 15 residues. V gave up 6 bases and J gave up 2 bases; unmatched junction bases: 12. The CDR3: CSVREGRGHNTEAFF. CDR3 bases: TGCAGCGTCCGGGAGGGGAGGGGGCACAACACTGAAGCTTTCTTT.

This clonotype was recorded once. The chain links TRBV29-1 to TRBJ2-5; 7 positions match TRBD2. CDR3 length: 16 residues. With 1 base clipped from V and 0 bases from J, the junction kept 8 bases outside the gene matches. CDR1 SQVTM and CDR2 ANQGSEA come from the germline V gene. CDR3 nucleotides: TGCAGCGTTGAAGGGGGGGGTTGGGCGGACCAAGAGACCCAGTACTTC. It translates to CSVEGGGWADQETQYF.

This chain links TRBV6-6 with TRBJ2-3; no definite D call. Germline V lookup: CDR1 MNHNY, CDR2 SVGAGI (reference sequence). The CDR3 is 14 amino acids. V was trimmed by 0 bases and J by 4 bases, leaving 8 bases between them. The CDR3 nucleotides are TGTGCCAGCAGTTACTCTAATGGGGCAGATACGCAGTATTTT. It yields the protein CASSYSNGADTQYF.

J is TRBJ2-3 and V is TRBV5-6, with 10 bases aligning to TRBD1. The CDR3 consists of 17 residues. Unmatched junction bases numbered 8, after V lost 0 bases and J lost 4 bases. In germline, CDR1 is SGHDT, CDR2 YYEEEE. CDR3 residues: CASSLALTGGFADTQYF. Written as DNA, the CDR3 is TGTGCCAGCAGCTTGGCCCTGACAGGGGGCTTCGCAGATACGCAGTATTTT.

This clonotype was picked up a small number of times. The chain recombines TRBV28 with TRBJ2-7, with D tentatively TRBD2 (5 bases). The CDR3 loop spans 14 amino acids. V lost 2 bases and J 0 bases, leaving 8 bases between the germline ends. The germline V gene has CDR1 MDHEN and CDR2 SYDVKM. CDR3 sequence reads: CASSLGLSSYEQYV. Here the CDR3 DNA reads TGTGCCAGCAGTTTAGGACTCTCCTCCTACGAGCAGTACGTC.

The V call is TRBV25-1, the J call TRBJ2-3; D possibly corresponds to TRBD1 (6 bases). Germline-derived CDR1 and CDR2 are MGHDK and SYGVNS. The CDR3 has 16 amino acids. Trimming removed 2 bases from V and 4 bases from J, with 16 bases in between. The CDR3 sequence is CASSETGTSTADTQYF. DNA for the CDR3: TGTGCCAGCAGTGAAACTGGGACATCAACTGCAGATACGCAGTATTTT.

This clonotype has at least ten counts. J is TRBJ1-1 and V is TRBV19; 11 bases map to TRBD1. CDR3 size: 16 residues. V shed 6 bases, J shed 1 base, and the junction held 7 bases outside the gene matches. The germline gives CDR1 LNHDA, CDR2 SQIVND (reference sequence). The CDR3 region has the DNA TGTGCCAGTAGAGGGGGGACAGGGGGGCCGAACACTGAAGCTTTCTTT. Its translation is CASRGGTGGPNTEAFF.

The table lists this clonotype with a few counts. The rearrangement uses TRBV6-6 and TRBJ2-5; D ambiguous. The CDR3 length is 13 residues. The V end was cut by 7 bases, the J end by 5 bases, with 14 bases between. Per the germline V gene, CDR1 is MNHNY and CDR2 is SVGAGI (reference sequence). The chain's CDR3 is CASISPSSETQYF. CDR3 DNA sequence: TGTGCCAGCATTTCCCCCTCCTCGGAGACCCAGTACTTC.